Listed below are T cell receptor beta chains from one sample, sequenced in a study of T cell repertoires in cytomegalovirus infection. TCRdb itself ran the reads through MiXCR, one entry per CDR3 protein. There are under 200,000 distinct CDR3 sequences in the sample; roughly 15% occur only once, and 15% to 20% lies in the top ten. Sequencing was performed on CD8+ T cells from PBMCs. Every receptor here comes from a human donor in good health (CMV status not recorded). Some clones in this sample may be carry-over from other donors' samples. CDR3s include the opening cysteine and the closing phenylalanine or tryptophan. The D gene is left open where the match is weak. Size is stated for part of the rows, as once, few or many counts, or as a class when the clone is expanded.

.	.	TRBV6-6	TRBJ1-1	CASAGLGVGDTEAFF	TGTGCCAGCGCGGGTCTCGGCGTGGGGGACACTGAAGCTTTCTTT
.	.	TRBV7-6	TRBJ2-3	CASSLAQGYDTQYF	TGTGCCAGCAGCTTAGCTCAGGGTTACGATACGCAGTATTTT
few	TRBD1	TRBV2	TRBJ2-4	CASRVDRGGSRAKNIQYF	TGTGCCAGCAGGGTAGACAGGGGGGGGTCTCGGGCCAAAAACATTCAGTACTTC
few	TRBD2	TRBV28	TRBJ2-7	CASSTGEKTSGRQGYEQYF	TGTGCCAGCAGCACAGGGGAGAAGACTAGCGGGAGACAAGGCTACGAGCAGTACTTC
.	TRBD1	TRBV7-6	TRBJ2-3	CASSIPTGSLSTDTQYF	TGTGCCAGCAGCATACCGACAGGGTCCCTTAGCACAGATACGCAGTATTTT
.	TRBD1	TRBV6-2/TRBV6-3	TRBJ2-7	CASSTGQGTEQYF	TGTGCCAGCAGTACCGGACAGGGGACCGAGCAGTACTTC
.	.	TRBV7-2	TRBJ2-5	CASSLIWTQYF	TGTGCCAGCAGCTTAATCTGGACCCAGTACTTC
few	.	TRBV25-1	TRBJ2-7	CASSRVAREQYF	TGTGCCAGCAGTCGCGTAGCGAGGGAGCAGTACTTC
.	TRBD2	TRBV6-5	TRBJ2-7	CASSDGPGTSNEQYF	TGTGCCAGCAGTGACGGACCCGGGACTAGCAACGAGCAGTACTTC
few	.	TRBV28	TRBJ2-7	CASSLWGYEQYF	TGTGCCAGCAGTTTATGGGGCTACGAGCAGTACTTC
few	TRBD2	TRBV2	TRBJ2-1	CASTGTTNEQFF	TGTGCCAGCACCGGGACTACCAATGAGCAGTTCTTC
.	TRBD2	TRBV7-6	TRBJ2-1	CASSRLAGNNNEQFF	TGTGCCAGCAGCAGACTAGCGGGGAACAACAATGAGCAGTTCTTC
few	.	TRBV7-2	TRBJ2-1	CASSLGGYGYNEQFF	TGTGCCAGCAGCTTAGGAGGGTACGGCTACAATGAGCAGTTCTTC
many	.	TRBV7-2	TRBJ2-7	CASSFSQEGGYEQYF	TGTGCCAGCAGCTTTTCACAAGAAGGGGGCTACGAGCAGTACTTC
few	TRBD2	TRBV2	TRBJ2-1	CASRGGPNEQFF	TGTGCCAGCCGCGGGGGGCCGAATGAGCAGTTCTTC
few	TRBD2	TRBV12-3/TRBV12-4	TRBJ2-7	CASSPWREGLYEQYF	TGTGCCAGCAGTCCCTGGCGGGAGGGCCTGTACGAGCAGTACTTC
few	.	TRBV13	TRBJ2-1	CASSSPRDGYNEQFF	TGTGCCAGCAGCTCCCCCCGGGACGGGTACAATGAGCAGTTCTTC
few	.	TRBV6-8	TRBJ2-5	CASSYTARGQETQYF	TGTGCCAGCAGTTACACAGCCAGGGGCCAAGAGACCCAGTACTTC
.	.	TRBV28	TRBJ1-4	CASSYPGGSFPNEKLFF	TGTGCCAGCAGCTATCCCGGGGGCTCATTCCCTAATGAAAAACTGTTTTTT
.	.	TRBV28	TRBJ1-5	CASSLSLAGPQHF	TGTGCCAGCAGTTTAAGCCTGGCGGGGCCCCAGCATTTT
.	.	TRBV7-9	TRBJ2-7	CASSLEWSYEQYF	TGTGCCAGCAGCTTAGAGTGGTCCTACGAGCAGTACTTC
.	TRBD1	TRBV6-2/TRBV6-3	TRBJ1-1	CASSYDRESRTEAFF	TGTGCCAGCAGTTACGACAGGGAGTCGAGGACTGAAGCTTTCTTT
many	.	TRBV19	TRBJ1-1	CASRATGSNTEAFF	TGTGCCAGTAGGGCAACAGGGTCGAACACTGAAGCTTTCTTT
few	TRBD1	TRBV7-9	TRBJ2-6	CASSFTVGTEGNVLTF	TGTGCCAGCAGCTTTACAGTCGGGACAGAAGGCAACGTCCTGACTTTC
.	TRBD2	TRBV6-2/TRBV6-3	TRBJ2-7	CASRPSGSFDEQYF	TGTGCCAGCAGACCTAGCGGGAGTTTCGACGAGCAGTACTTC
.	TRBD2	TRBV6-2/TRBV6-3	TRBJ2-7	CASSYSAWERQGLAGGPYDEQYF	TGTGCCAGCAGTTACTCCGCCTGGGAAAGGCAGGGACTAGCGGGAGGGCCTTACGACGAGCAGTACTTC
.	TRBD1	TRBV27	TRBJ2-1	CASSIGQAFNNEQFF	TGTGCCAGCAGTATTGGACAGGCATTCAACAATGAGCAGTTCTTC
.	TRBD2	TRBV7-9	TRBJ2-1	CASSLPLMTSGRSNEQFF	TGTGCCAGCAGCTTACCGTTGATGACTAGCGGGAGGAGTAATGAGCAGTTCTTC
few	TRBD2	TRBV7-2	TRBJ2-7	CASSLVALAGTYEQYF	TGTGCCAGCAGCTTAGTGGCCTTAGCGGGGACCTACGAGCAGTACTTC
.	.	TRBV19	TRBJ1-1	CASSFTAGTEAFF	TGTGCCAGTAGTTTCACAGCGGGCACTGAAGCTTTCTTT
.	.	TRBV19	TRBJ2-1	CASSISGEQFF	TGTGCCAGTAGTATTAGTGGTGAGCAGTTCTTC
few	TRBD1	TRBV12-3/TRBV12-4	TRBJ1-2	CASSLTGYVGYTF	TGTGCCAGCAGCCTGACAGGGTACGTGGGCTACACCTTC
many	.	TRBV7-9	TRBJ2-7	CASSLQSYEQYF	TGTGCCAGCAGCCTACAGTCCTACGAGCAGTACTTC